The clone carrying this T cell receptor beta chain was seen many times. Its antigen is unidentified. As the method for making TCR beta libraries, quantitative 5'-RACE with molecular barcodes was used. TCRdb analysed the 5' RACE reads with MiXCR anew, one entry per CDR3 protein. The sample contains about 140,000 distinct CDR3 sequences, about 8% of which appear only once. The CDR3 is 15 amino acids. CDR1 and CDR2 (germline): MGHRA, YSYEKL. V was cut by 1 base and J by 7 bases, with 11 bases left in between. These data are taken from a study of CD8 T cells in ankylosing spondylitis. Study-wide points: Previous work reported some of these motif variants in the synovial fluid and blood of reactive arthritis. The study identified a TCR beta motif of seven or eight highly homologous variants that appeared characteristic of ankylosing spondylitis blood. Clones tied to disease were said to be significantly enriched in matched ankylosing spondylitis synovial fluid.

The sequence was obtained from a male donor with ankylosing spondylitis. The chain recombines TRBV4-1 with TRBJ1-6, with D unclear. The sequenced material came from synovial fluid, either unsorted or a sorted T cell fraction (not recorded which). Here the CDR3 reads CASSQGWRPNSPLHF. Written as DNA, the CDR3 is TGCGCCAGCAGCCAAGGATGGAGGCCAAATTCACCCCTCCACTTT.